What follows are 26 T cell receptor beta chains derived from one specimen sequenced in a study of blood T cell repertoires in COVID-19. Method: immunoSEQ multiplex PCR; TCRdb's copy keeps in-frame clones and lacks some. Of 110,000 to 150,000 clones in the sample, 70% to 80% were seen once. Material for sequencing was peripheral blood. The receptor source for this set is a woman in her 70s with COVID-19, enrolled during active disease.

The chain combines TRBV30 with TRBJ1-1; 8 nucleotides match TRBD1. Germline V gene sequence: CDR1 GTSNPN, CDR2 SVGIG (reference sequence). With 5 bases clipped from V and 4 bases from J, the junction kept 6 bases outside the gene matches. The CDR3 sequence is 13 residues long. CDR3 in DNA: TGTGCCTGGGGGGTCGGACAGGGCACTGAAGCTTTCTTT. Translating gives CAWGVGQGTEAFF.

The rearrangement links TRBV10-2 to TRBJ2-2; D may be TRBD2 (6 bases). Trimming stripped 8 bases from V and 7 bases from J, with 11 bases between. This CDR3 contains 12 residues. CDR1 is WSHSY and CDR2 is SAAADI in the germline V gene. CDR3 region: CASGTGDGELFF. For the CDR3, the DNA is TGCGCCAGCGGTACGGGGGACGGGGAGCTGTTTTTT.

CDR3 region: CASSASRGGKNIQYF. For the CDR3, the DNA is TGTGCCAGCAGCGCCTCGAGGGGGGGCAAAAACATTCAGTACTTC. The chain links TRBV9 to TRBJ2-4; perhaps TRBD2 as D (7 bases). Germline CDR1 reads SGDLS; CDR2 reads YYNGEE. Between the trimmed V and J ends, which lost 3 bases and 3 bases, there was a span of 13 bases. The CDR3 covers 15 residues.

This chain links TRBV5-1 with TRBJ2-3, with a tentative D call TRBD2 (7 bases). The CDR3 is 14 residues long. CDR1 and CDR2 from the germline V gene are SGHRS and YFSETQ. V was pared by 7 bases and J by 2 bases, with 14 bases between. The CDR3 protein is CASGGGHLTDTQYF. The CDR3 nucleotides are TGCGCCAGCGGGGGGGGACACCTCACAGATACGCAGTATTTT.

The rearrangement links TRBV28 to TRBJ1-2; possibly TRBD1 for D (6 bases). Trimming stripped 2 bases from V and 6 bases from J, with 16 bases between. Germline CDR1 reads MDHEN; CDR2 reads SYDVKM. The CDR3 consists of 15 residues. CDR3 region: CASSLVRGNSDGYTF. The CDR3 bases are TGTGCCAGCAGTTTAGTTAGGGGGAACTCCGATGGCTACACCTTC.

V and J are TRBV29-1 and TRBJ2-7; 7 bases are shared with TRBD1. CDR3 length: 12 residues. Germline loops: CDR1 SQVTM, CDR2 ANQGSEA. V was clipped by 7 bases and J by 2 bases; unmatched bases: 5. The CDR3 here is CSARTGPYEQYF. CDR3 coding DNA: TGCAGCGCTAGGACAGGCCCCTACGAGCAGTACTTC.

The chain has TRBV7-6 and TRBJ2-1; 12 bases match TRBD2. After removal of 1 base from V and 4 bases from J, the junction contained 5 bases not matched to a gene. The CDR3 is 17 amino acids. Looked up from germline, CDR1 is SGHVS and CDR2 is FNYEAQ. The CDR3 sequence is CASSLEASGGEYNEQFF. The CDR3 DNA is TGTGCCAGCAGCTTAGAGGCTAGCGGGGGGGAGTACAATGAGCAGTTCTTC.

This chain links TRBV19 with TRBJ1-5, with 7 positions matching TRBD1. This CDR3 is built from 15 residues. The germline CDR1 and CDR2 sequences are LNHDA and SQIVND (reference sequence). Unmatched junction bases numbered 5, after V lost 4 bases and J lost 2 bases. The DNA for the CDR3 is TGTGCCAGTAGTAGTATCGGACAGGGCAATCAGCCCCAGCATTTT. It encodes CASSSIGQGNQPQHF.

This chain connects TRBV2 to TRBJ2-5; TRBD1 aligns across 10 bases. Trimming at V came to 4 bases and at J to 4 bases, leaving 6 bases not matched to a gene. The V gene's germline CDR1 is SNHLY and CDR2 FYNNEI. The CDR3 totals 15 residues. In DNA form, the CDR3 reads TGTGCCAGCAGTGGGGACAGGGGTATTCCAGAGACCCAGTACTTC. Its translation: CASSGDRGIPETQYF.

V gene TRBV5-1 combines with J gene TRBJ1-1, with TRBD1 identical over 7 bases. V was clipped by 5 bases and J by 5 bases; unmatched bases: 9. This CDR3 has 14 amino acids. The germline CDR1 and CDR2 sequences are SGHRS and YFSETQ. This CDR3 is CASSRDRVGTEAFF. The CDR3 DNA is TGCGCCAGCAGTCGTGACAGGGTAGGGACTGAAGCTTTCTTT.

This chain's CDR3 is CASSLRADRVGRSPLHF. The CDR3 DNA reads TGCGCCAGCAGCTTAAGGGCTGACAGGGTAGGAAGGTCACCCCTCCACTTT. The chain recombines TRBV5-1 with TRBJ1-6; 7 nucleotides line up with TRBD1. The trim removed 2 bases at V and 10 bases at J, leaving 15 bases unmatched. This CDR3 comprises 17 residues. Germline V gene sequence: CDR1 SGHRS, CDR2 YFSETQ.

This clone has a single count. Distinct nucleotide sequences in the sample also encode this CDR3. CDR3 sequence (DNA): TGTGCCAGTTCCCCGGACACAAACACTGAAGCTTTCTTT. Translating it yields CASSPDTNTEAFF. The rearrangement links TRBV19 to TRBJ1-1; D may be TRBD1 (5 bases). The germline V and J ends were trimmed by 8 bases and 2 bases, with 12 bases remaining between them. CDR1 LNHDA and CDR2 SQIVND come from the germline V gene (reference sequence). The CDR3 has 13 residues.

This chain connects TRBV4-2 to TRBJ1-3; no reliable D call. Trimming removed 0 bases at V and 0 bases at J, with 6 bases between. This CDR3 contains 15 residues. CDR1 is LGHNA, CDR2 YNFKEQ, per germline. The CDR3 bases are TGTGCCAGCAGCCAAGAGTTGAGCTCTGGAAACACCATATATTTT. It is translated as CASSQELSSGNTIYF.

The genes are TRBV5-7 and TRBJ2-2; no clear D gene. TRBV5-7 is an ORF, with its function uncertain. The CDR3 loop spans 15 amino acids. Trimming took off 0 bases at V and 0 bases at J, with 6 bases between the two ends. The CDR3 protein is CASSLGRSNTGELFF. The CDR3 nucleotides are TGTGCCAGCAGCTTGGGCAGGTCGAACACCGGGGAGCTGTTTTTT.

This chain joins TRBV3-1 (or the pseudogene TRBV3-2) and TRBJ2-4; 8 bases align to TRBD2. Per germline, CDR1 LGHDT and CDR2 YNNKEL (reference sequence). The CDR3 contains 17 residues. The V segment lost 5 bases and the J segment 1 base; nucleotides outside the gene matches: 10. CDR3 DNA: TGTGCCAGCAGCACAATCTCCGGCGGGGGGGCCAAAAACATTCAGTACTTC. It translates to CASSTISGGGAKNIQYF.

The chain combines TRBV6-6 with TRBJ2-7, with D possibly matching TRBD2 (5 bases). This CDR3 is 14 amino acids long. V lost 6 bases to trimming and J lost 1 base, with 13 bases between them. Germline V gene sequence: CDR1 MNHNY, CDR2 SVGAGI (reference sequence). This CDR3 reads CASSRDSQSYEQYF. CDR3 bases: TGTGCCAGCAGCCGGGATTCACAGTCCTACGAGCAGTACTTC.

V usage is TRBV2 and J usage is TRBJ2-7; D is unclear. From germline, CDR1 is SNHLY and CDR2 FYNNEI. The CDR3 is 15 amino acids. Trimming shortened V by 0 bases and J by 5 bases, and 14 bases separated the two germline ends. The CDR3 loop is CASSEAPSPVDEQYF. The CDR3 bases are TGTGCCAGCAGTGAAGCGCCCTCGCCCGTAGACGAGCAGTACTTC.

The chain uses TRBV9 and TRBJ2-7; 9 positions match TRBD1. V gave up 2 bases and J gave up 1 base; unmatched junction bases: 4. This CDR3 is built from 15 residues. CDR1 is SGDLS, CDR2 YYNGEE, per germline. CDR3: CASSVTGTGSYEQYF. DNA of the CDR3: TGTGCCAGCAGCGTGACCGGGACAGGGTCCTACGAGCAGTACTTC.

This rearrangement joins TRBV5-1 to TRBJ2-1; 7 nucleotides agree with TRBD1. Unmatched junction bases numbered 10, after V lost 6 bases and J lost 1 base. Germline assignment: CDR1 SGHRS and CDR2 YFSETQ. The CDR3 is 16 residues long. CDR3 residues: CASNPRQGSSYNEQFF. The CDR3 DNA reads as TGCGCCAGCAACCCCCGACAGGGATCGTCCTACAATGAGCAGTTCTTC.

The chain uses TRBV5-1 and TRBJ1-1; D possibly corresponds to TRBD1 (6 bases). Germline assignment: CDR1 SGHRS and CDR2 YFSETQ. This CDR3 region has 16 residues. Trimming took off 0 bases at V and 0 bases at J, with 12 bases between the two ends. The CDR3 nucleotides read TGCGCCAGCAGCTTGGTCTCAGGGGACCTGAACACTGAAGCTTTCTTT. Its translation: CASSLVSGDLNTEAFF.

The chain joins TRBV19 to TRBJ1-4; D remains unclear. The CDR3 runs 14 residues. V gave up 4 bases and J gave up 8 bases, with 14 bases separating them. CDR1 is LNHDA, CDR2 SQIVND, per germline (reference sequence). This CDR3 is CASSRPQRGEKLFF. The DNA for the CDR3 is TGTGCCAGTAGTAGACCCCAGCGCGGCGAAAAACTGTTTTTT.

This clone came up a few times. The chain is built from TRBV7-2 and TRBJ1-4; D is ambiguous. The CDR3 is 14 amino acids. V was trimmed by 4 bases and J by 5 bases, leaving 11 bases between them. CDR1 is SGHTA and CDR2 is FQGNSA in the germline V gene. The CDR3 coding sequence is TGTGCCAGCAGCTCGACACCGGCAAATGAAAAACTGTTTTTT. The encoded protein is CASSSTPANEKLFF.

The gene calls are TRBV30 and TRBJ1-4; TRBD1 is a possible D gene (5 bases). V dropped 4 bases and J dropped 1 base, with 19 bases sitting between them. The CDR3 has 17 amino acids. The germline V gene encodes CDR1 GTSNPN and CDR2 SVGIG (reference sequence). CDR3 in amino acids: CAWKSPRRGGTNEKLFF. DNA of the CDR3: TGTGCCTGGAAAAGTCCGAGGAGGGGAGGAACTAATGAAAAACTGTTTTTT.

The chain joins TRBV29-1 to TRBJ1-1, with D perhaps TRBD1 (6 bases). The germline V gene encodes CDR1 SQVTM and CDR2 ANQGSEA. CDR3 size: 14 residues. With 7 bases removed from V and 0 bases from J, the gap between germline ends came to 15 bases. The CDR3 sequence: CSGNSGHLNTEAFF. CDR3 sequence (DNA): TGCAGCGGGAATTCGGGACATTTGAACACTGAAGCTTTCTTT.

This chain connects TRBV19 to TRBJ2-3, with TRBD1 matching 8 bases. The CDR3 sequence is 15 residues long. Unmatched junction bases numbered 5, after V lost 3 bases and J lost 3 bases. CDR1 and CDR2 from the germline V gene are LNHDA and SQIVND (reference sequence). The CDR3 DNA follows: TGTGCCAGTAGTATCCGACAGGGGAGGACAGATACGCAGTATTTT. Protein: CASSIRQGRTDTQYF.

The chain employs TRBV6-1 and TRBJ1-2; tentatively, D is TRBD1 (5 bases). Deletions cut 0 bases from V and 6 bases from J, with 11 bases between. Germline V lookup: CDR1 MNHNS, CDR2 SASEGT. CDR3 length equals 14 residues. CDR3 sequence (DNA): TGTGCCAGCAGTGAAGCCGGCTGGGGCGATGGCTACACCTTC. Protein sequence: CASSEAGWGDGYTF.